This TCR beta chain came from a study of OX40 agonist ivuxolimab in advanced cancers. CDR1 WSHSY and CDR2 SAAADI come from the germline V gene. This CDR3 is built from 14 residues. V dropped 0 bases and J dropped 8 bases, with 8 bases sitting between them. Generated by immunoSEQ multiplex PCR, the TCRdb table keeps only in-frame clones and is missing some. The sample contains more than 65,000 clones, about four fifths of which appear only once. The sample holds a few counts of this clone. The sample consisted of CD4+ or CD8+ T cells sorted from blood, taken in a trial of the OX40 agonist ivuxolimab. This TCR came from an adult with an advanced solid tumor such as melanoma, head and neck, liver or kidney cancer. This chain uses TRBV10-2 with TRBJ1-6, with D tentatively TRBD1 (6 bases). The CDR3 nucleotides read TGCGCCAGCAGTGAGTCGGGGGCAGATTCACCCCTCCACTTT. Translated, it gives CASSESGADSPLHF.